Listed here is a single T cell receptor (beta chain). Its antigen is not identified. The intended depth for sequencing was 1 in 200,000 to 1 in 1 million T cells. This table comes from immunoSEQ multiplex PCR, and its TCRdb copy is limited to in-frame clones, with some not included. This sample has a few hundred thousand clones, with 60% to 80% found just once. CDR1 LNHNV and CDR2 YYDKDF come from the germline V gene (reference sequence). After removal of 4 bases from V and 0 bases from J, the junction contained 10 bases not matched to a gene. This CDR3 contains 17 residues. The data derive from a study of cytotoxic CD8 clonotypes in ibrutinib-treated CLL. Study-level information: The study included eleven to twelve relapsed/refractory and 15 treatment-naive patients; under 18 had IGHV unmutated disease. Results showed some 24 partial and 2 complete responses; following median 68 months, around 14 remained remitted, roughly 12 advanced.

The study's findings and limits: Clonality grew at ibrutinib response; at progression, it decreased back toward baseline.

The J gene is TRBJ2-7, the V gene TRBV15, with 9 positions matching TRBD1. This sequence was found in a human donor with chronic lymphocytic leukemia. Sequences were derived from PBMCs, sampled after 36 months of ibrutinib treatment. CDR3 sequence: CATSKGGQGSNSYEQYF. The CDR3 nucleotides are TGTGCCACCAGCAAAGGGGGACAGGGAAGTAACTCCTACGAGCAGTACTTC.